A selection of T cell receptor beta chains follows, all from one sample in a study of cytomegalovirus exposure and HLA in healthy donors. The table came from immunoSEQ multiplex PCR; TCRdb's copy has only in-frame clones and leaves some out. This table holds about 130,000 clones. Sequenced input: PBMCs. The receptors were sampled from a woman aged 40 to 50 in good health and CMV-seropositive. CDR3s include the opening cysteine and the closing phenylalanine or tryptophan. D genes are given only for firm matches.

cdr3_length,j_call,v_call,d_call,cdr3_nt,cdr3_aa
18,TRBJ2-2,TRBV7-6,TRBD1,TGTGCCAGCAGCTTAGACCGACAGGGGGCGCCGGTCACCGGGGAGCTGTTTTTT,CASSLDRQGAPVTGELFF
16,TRBJ2-7,TRBV4-1,TRBD2,TGCGCCAGCAGCCAAGAGGGGCTAGCGGGGAACTACGAGCAGTACTTC,CASSQEGLAGNYEQYF
15,TRBJ2-5,TRBV27,TRBD2,TGTGCCAGCAGTCAGACCGGGACTAGCGGGAGGGCCCAGTACTTC,CASSQTGTSGRAQYF
14,TRBJ2-1,TRBV7-2,-,TGTGCCAGCAGGGAACCCCAGGCCTACAATGAGCAGTTCTTC,CASREPQAYNEQFF
14,TRBJ2-1,TRBV11-3,-,TGTGCCAGCAGCGCAGGGTACACCAACAATGAGCAGTTCTTC,CASSAGYTNNEQFF
16,TRBJ2-1,TRBV7-2,TRBD2,TGTGCCAGCAGCCGGGATTTGACTAGCGGGAGAGGTGAGCAGTTCTTC,CASSRDLTSGRGEQFF
17,TRBJ2-1,TRBV7-7,-,TGTGCCAGCAGCATACACGGGGGGACAGCGGGAGTGAGTGAGCAGTTCTTC,CASSIHGGTAGVSEQFF
13,TRBJ2-7,TRBV6-5,TRBD1,TGTGCCAGCAGCCGGGACAGAAACTACGAGCAGTACTTC,CASSRDRNYEQYF
14,TRBJ1-4,TRBV19,-,TGTGCCAGTAGTGAACAGGGTCCGGAAGAAAAACTGTTTTTT,CASSEQGPEEKLFF
18,TRBJ2-2,TRBV7-3,TRBD2,TGTGCCAGCAGCCCTGGGACTAGTTTCCCCCCGTACACCGGGGAGCTGTTTTTT,CASSPGTSFPPYTGELFF
16,TRBJ2-7,TRBV4-3,TRBD1,TGCGCCAGCAGCCAAGGGCCCGGGACAGGGGGCTACGAGCAGTACTTC,CASSQGPGTGGYEQYF
15,TRBJ2-7,TRBV7-9,TRBD2,TGTGCCAGCAGCTTGAGCGGGAGCGGAGTCTACGAGCAGTACTTC,CASSLSGSGVYEQYF
16,TRBJ2-1,TRBV19,TRBD2,TGTGCCAGTAAGCGTACGGGACTAGCGACCGCTAAGGAGCAGTTCTTC,CASKRTGLATAKEQFF
17,TRBJ2-1,TRBV7-9,-,TGTGCCAGCAGCCGGTCGCGGGATTTGGTCACCTACAATGAGCAGTTCTTC,CASSRSRDLVTYNEQFF
17,TRBJ1-1,TRBV15,-,TGTGCCACCAGCAGAGATTTCCGATCACCCAGGAACACTGAAGCTTTCTTT,CATSRDFRSPRNTEAFF
16,TRBJ2-3,TRBV28,-,TGTGCCAGCAGTTTGCCCCGGGACACTAGCACAGATACGCAGTATTTT,CASSLPRDTSTDTQYF
14,TRBJ2-5,TRBV9,-,TGTGCCAGCGGCCCTTCGGGGCGGGAAAGGGCCCAGTACTTC,CASGPSGRERAQYF
15,TRBJ1-6,TRBV19,TRBD1,TGTGCCAGTAGTATCAAGGGGACAGGGACTTCACCCCTCCACTTT,CASSIKGTGTSPLHF
12,TRBJ2-1,TRBV28,-,TGTGCCACCAAAAATACGCGCGATGAGCAGTTCTTC,CATKNTRDEQFF
15,TRBJ1-3,TRBV30,-,TGTGCCTGGACCGGGGGAATTATCTCTGGAAACACCATATATTTT,CAWTGGIISGNTIYF
16,TRBJ1-4,TRBV28,TRBD1,TGTGCCAGCAGCCTGACAGGGGCCGCAACTAATGAAAAACTGTTTTTT,CASSLTGAATNEKLFF
13,TRBJ2-4,TRBV5-4,TRBD1,TGTGCCAGCAGCGGGGACAGGTTGAGCATTCAGTACTTC,CASSGDRLSIQYF
13,TRBJ2-7,TRBV5-1,-,TGCGCCAGCAGCTCCAATACTAGAAACGAGCAGTACTTC,CASSSNTRNEQYF
13,TRBJ2-3,TRBV5-1,-,TGCGCCAGCCGAAGCGGACGCACAGATACGCAGTATTTT,CASRSGRTDTQYF
12,TRBJ2-2,TRBV10-3,-,TGTGCCATCACGGGTTCGCCCGGGGAGCTGTTTTTT,CAITGSPGELFF
15,TRBJ2-7,TRBV7-9,TRBD2,TGTGCCAGCAGCTTAGCGCTTGCGGGAGCGGGCGAGCAGTACTTC,CASSLALAGAGEQYF
14,TRBJ2-1,TRBV5-4,TRBD2,TGTGCCAGCAGCGTTCTAGCGGGAAACAATGAGCAGTTCTTC,CASSVLAGNNEQFF
14,TRBJ2-7,TRBV4-3,-,TGCGCCAGCAGCCAGAGACTGTACTCCTACGAGCAGTACTTC,CASSQRLYSYEQYF
16,TRBJ2-1,TRBV27,TRBD2,TGTGCCAGCAGTTTATCTTCGGGACTAGCCTACAATGAGCAGTTCTTC,CASSLSSGLAYNEQFF
15,TRBJ2-7,TRBV4-3,-,TGCGCCAGCAGCCAAGATCCCCTAGCGACATACGAGCAGTACTTC,CASSQDPLATYEQYF
16,TRBJ2-3,TRBV9,TRBD2,TGTGCCAGCAGCCCGATAGCGGGAGGTCGGACAGATACGCAGTATTTT,CASSPIAGGRTDTQYF
15,TRBJ2-7,TRBV27,TRBD2,TGTGCCAGCAGTTTAAGCGGGAGGAGCTCCTACGAGCAGTACTTC,CASSLSGRSSYEQYF
13,TRBJ1-2,TRBV6-1,-,TGTGCCAGCAGTGAAGTGGGAGATTATGGCTACACCTTC,CASSEVGDYGYTF
14,TRBJ1-2,TRBV5-4,TRBD1,TGTGCCAGCAGCTTGAAGGACAGGGACTATGGCTACACCTTC,CASSLKDRDYGYTF
12,TRBJ2-3,TRBV7-2,-,TGTGCCAGCAGCTTAGTCGCAGATACGCAGTATTTT,CASSLVADTQYF
14,TRBJ2-1,TRBV5-1,TRBD2,TGCGCCAGCAGCTTGGACACTTCCGGGACTAGGCAGTTCTTC,CASSLDTSGTRQFF
17,TRBJ2-5,TRBV5-5,TRBD2,TGTGCCAGCAGCTTGGCCGGGACTAGCGGGAGCGGAGAGACCCAGTACTTC,CASSLAGTSGSGETQYF
16,TRBJ1-2,TRBV11-2,TRBD1,TGTGCCAGCAGCTTATCCCGGACAGGGCCGAACTATGGCTACACCTTC,CASSLSRTGPNYGYTF
11,TRBJ1-6,TRBV28,-,TGTGCCAGCAGTTTAGACACACCCCTCCACTTT,CASSLDTPLHF
15,TRBJ2-7,TRBV4-1,TRBD1,TGCGCCAGCAGCCAAGACCCCGGGACAGACTACGAGCAGTACTTC,CASSQDPGTDYEQYF
14,TRBJ2-1,TRBV6-1,-,TGTGCCAGCAGTGAAGATGGGAGCTACAATGAGCAGTTCTTC,CASSEDGSYNEQFF
13,TRBJ2-3,TRBV29-1,-,TGCAGCGTTGCCTGGGACACCACAGATACGCAGTATTTT,CSVAWDTTDTQYF
14,TRBJ2-7,TRBV7-9,-,TGTGCCAGCATGGCCACAGCGGCAGTCTACGAGCAGTACTTC,CASMATAAVYEQYF
15,TRBJ2-2,TRBV5-1,TRBD2,TGCGCCAGCAGCCCCAGCGGGAAGGAGGGCGGGGAGCTGTTTTTT,CASSPSGKEGGELFF
17,TRBJ2-4,TRBV28,-,TGTGCCAGCAGTTCCCGGGCGCGGGCAATAGCCAAAAACATTCAGTACTTC,CASSSRARAIAKNIQYF
16,TRBJ2-2,TRBV7-3,TRBD1,TGTGCCAGCAGCTTCCGGTGGACAGGGGGATCCGGGGAGCTGTTTTTT,CASSFRWTGGSGELFF
13,TRBJ2-1,TRBV27,-,TGTGCCAGCAGTTTATCGAGGAACAATGAGCAGTTCTTC,CASSLSRNNEQFF
15,TRBJ2-3,TRBV25-1,TRBD2,TGTGCCACCCTCCGGACTAGCGGCTACACAGATACGCAGTATTTT,CATLRTSGYTDTQYF
14,TRBJ2-1,TRBV30,-,TGTGCCCGAAAGGACACGTTAACTTACAATGAGCAGTTCTTC,CARKDTLTYNEQFF
15,TRBJ2-1,TRBV30,TRBD2,TGTGCCTGGAGTGCGGGCGGGAGCGGGGACAATGAGCAGTTCTTC,CAWSAGGSGDNEQFF
15,TRBJ1-2,TRBV19,TRBD1,TGTGCCAGTAGGGGACCGGGACAGGGGGGCTATGGCTACACCTTC,CASRGPGQGGYGYTF
14,TRBJ2-6,TRBV30,-,TGTGCCTGGACAGGTTTGGTTGGGGCCAACGTCCTGACTTTC,CAWTGLVGANVLTF
14,TRBJ2-7,TRBV7-2,TRBD1,TGTGCCAGCAGCTGGCGGGACAGGGTCGGCGAGCAGTACTTC,CASSWRDRVGEQYF